One and the same sample provided the 4 T cell receptor beta chains below, sequenced in a study of cytomegalovirus exposure and HLA in healthy donors. Amplification used 60 Vbeta primers and 13 Jbeta primers. Generated by immunoSEQ multiplex PCR, the TCRdb table keeps only in-frame clones and is missing some. The sample features some 51,000 clones, with more than 25% in its top ten. Material for sequencing was PBMCs. These receptor sequences come from a man aged 35-49 years in good health and CMV-seropositive.

The rearrangement uses TRBV10-3 and TRBJ2-3; 11 bases map to TRBD2. Per the germline V gene, CDR1 is ENHRY and CDR2 is SYGVKD. The trim removed 4 bases at V and 3 bases at J, leaving 6 bases unmatched. The CDR3 has 16 residues. CDR3 DNA sequence: TGTGCCATCAGTGTCCTGGCTAGCGGGAGGACAGATACGCAGTATTTT. This sequence encodes CAISVLASGRTDTQYF.

The chain recombines TRBV11-2 with TRBJ2-2, with a possible D match to TRBD2 (7 bases). The CDR3 is made up of 16 amino acids. Germline V gene data show CDR1 as SGHAT and CDR2 as FQNNGV. With 1 base removed from V and 8 bases from J, the gap between germline ends came to 17 bases. The CDR3 protein is CASSLVAGALPGELFF. DNA for the CDR3: TGTGCCAGCAGCTTAGTTGCGGGGGCCCTACCGGGGGAGCTGTTTTTT.

The CDR3 sequence: CASSTITGDYGYTF. The DNA for the CDR3 is TGTGCCAGCAGTACCATAACAGGGGACTATGGCTACACCTTC. This chain connects TRBV28 to TRBJ1-2; 7 bases map to TRBD1. Trimming cost V 5 bases and J 3 bases; bases outside gene matches: 6. The V gene's germline CDR1 is MDHEN and CDR2 SYDVKM. The CDR3 sequence is 14 residues long.

The CDR3 loop is CASSLWESGTMEQFF. The CDR3 DNA reads TGTGCCAGCAGCTTATGGGAGAGCGGCACAATGGAGCAGTTCTTC. The rearrangement joins TRBV11-2 to TRBJ2-1, with D possibly TRBD2 on 5 matching bases. The CDR3 is made up of 15 amino acids. Between the trimmed V and J ends, which lost 2 bases and 10 bases, there was a span of 18 bases. Per the germline V gene, CDR1 is SGHAT and CDR2 is FQNNGV.